These 5 T cell receptor beta chains were sequenced from one sample in a study of cytomegalovirus exposure and HLA in healthy donors. The PCR used 60 Vbeta and 13 Jbeta primers. Using immunoSEQ multiplex PCR, the repertoire was profiled, and TCRdb retains in-frame clones only, with some absent. Its table lists approximately 130,000 clones. Sequencing used PBMCs. The receptors shown here come from a woman aged 55-69 years in good health and CMV-seronegative.

This chain joins TRBV28 and TRBJ1-1; D gene ambiguous. The CDR3 sequence is 13 residues long. Germline V gives CDR1 MDHEN, CDR2 SYDVKM. V gave up 1 base and J gave up 3 bases, with 6 bases separating them. CDR3 nucleotides: TGTGCCAGCAGTTTATTAGAGGACACTGAAGCTTTCTTT. It is translated as CASSLLEDTEAFF.

The chain uses TRBV4-2 and TRBJ2-6; D unclear. The CDR3 totals 14 residues. Germline CDR1 reads LGHNA; CDR2 reads YNFKEQ. The germline V and J ends were trimmed by 1 base and 4 bases, with 5 bases remaining between them. The CDR3 DNA sequence: TGTGCCAGCAGCCAAGTATCCGGGGCCAACGTCCTGACTTTC. Translating gives CASSQVSGANVLTF.

This chain uses TRBV28 with TRBJ1-6, with a possible D match to TRBD1 (5 bases). Between the trimmed V and J ends, which lost 3 bases and 6 bases, there was a span of 9 bases. Per germline, CDR1 MDHEN and CDR2 SYDVKM. This CDR3 is 14 amino acids long. The CDR3 protein is CASSLVRVNSPLHF. The CDR3 nucleotides are TGTGCCAGCAGTTTGGTCAGGGTTAATTCACCCCTCCACTTT.

The chain carries TRBV6-6 and TRBJ2-7; possible D gene TRBD2, 5 bases. The CDR3 totals 15 residues. The V gene lost 5 bases and the J gene lost 3 bases, with 17 bases spanning the gap. Germline V CDR1 and CDR2: MNHNY, SVGAGI (reference sequence). The CDR3 loop reads CASSDQAGVSYEQYF. The CDR3 DNA follows: TGTGCCAGCAGTGATCAGGCCGGGGTAAGCTACGAGCAGTACTTC.

This chain joins TRBV28 and TRBJ1-2; D possibly corresponds to TRBD1 (6 bases). Trimming removed 8 bases at V and 4 bases at J, with 20 bases between. Germline loops: CDR1 MDHEN, CDR2 SYDVKM. This CDR3 is built from 15 residues. The CDR3 DNA reads as TGTGCCAGCTCCATAGGGGGGGACGCCCTCTATGGCTACACCTTC. It encodes CASSIGGDALYGYTF.